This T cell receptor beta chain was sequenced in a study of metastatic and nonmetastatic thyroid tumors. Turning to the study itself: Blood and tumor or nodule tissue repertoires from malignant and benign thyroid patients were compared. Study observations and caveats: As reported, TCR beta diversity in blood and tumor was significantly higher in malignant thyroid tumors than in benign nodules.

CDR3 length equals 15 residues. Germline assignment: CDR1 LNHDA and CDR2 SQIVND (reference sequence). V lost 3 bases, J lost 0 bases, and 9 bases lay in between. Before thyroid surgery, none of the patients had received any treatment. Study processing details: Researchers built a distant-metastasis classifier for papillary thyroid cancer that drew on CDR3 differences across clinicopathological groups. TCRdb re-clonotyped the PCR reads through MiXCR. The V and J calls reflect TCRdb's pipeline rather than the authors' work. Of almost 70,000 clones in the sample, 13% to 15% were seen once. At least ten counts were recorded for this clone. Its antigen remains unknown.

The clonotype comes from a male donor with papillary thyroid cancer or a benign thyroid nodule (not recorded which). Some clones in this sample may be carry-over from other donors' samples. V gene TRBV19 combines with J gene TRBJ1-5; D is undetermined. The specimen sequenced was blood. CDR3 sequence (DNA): TGTGCCAGTAGTATGGGTCGGGATAGCAATCAGCCCCAGCATTTT. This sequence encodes CASSMGRDSNQPQHF.